This TCR beta chain was found in a study of T cell responses to AZD1222 COVID-19 vaccine. Study-level points and caveats: A rise in Spike-specific TCR breadth and depth followed two AZD1222 doses. Donors were mostly white British, more females; clonal diversity possibly underestimated. Repertoires were obtained solely post-peak T cell response.

For this clone: Its specificity is not known.

The data were produced by immunoSEQ multiplex PCR, yet TCRdb's version contains in-frame clones alone and is incomplete. The sample lists around 100,000 clones; 75% to 90% were seen once. CDR1 and CDR2 (germline): MDHEN, SYDVKM. CDR3 length: 14 amino acids. Trimming took 6 bases from V and 0 from J; bases not matched to a gene: 4. The V and J genes are TRBV28 and TRBJ1-1; 7 positions agree with TRBD1. The starting material was peripheral blood, obtained 28 days after the second AZD1222 dose. This TCR was recovered from an adult who received the AZD1222 COVID-19 vaccine. DNA of the CDR3: TGTGCCAGCAGGGTGACAGGGATGAACACTGAAGCTTTCTTT. Residues: CASRVTGMNTEAFF.